The clone carrying this TCR beta chain came up a few times. No antigen is known for it. CDR3 length: 13 amino acids. The J segment lost 11 bases and the V segment lost 2 bases, leaving 8 bases of the junction unmatched. Germline V lookup: CDR1 SGHNT, CDR2 YYREEE (reference sequence). The sample is drawn from a study of vaccination and CD4 T cells after COVID-19. The sample's treatment: roughly 10-day PBMC culture with coronavirus spike peptide pools or control peptides (ViraFEST assay). Before the COVID-19 pandemic (2011-2018), CD4+ T cells were obtained from the unexposed donor. Researchers used the Oncomine TCR Beta short-read assay to sequence DNA from cultured CD4+ T cells. In TCRdb, the PCR reads were re-called with MiXCR into one record per CDR3 protein. The sample comprises some 8,900 distinct CDR3 sequences, about 50% of which are singletons, and roughly a tenth rests with the top ten.

This chain links TRBV5-4 with TRBJ2-7; 9 nucleotides match TRBD1. The clonotype was recovered from a human donor in good health. Specimen: CD4+ T cells from blood, cultured in vitro. This chain's CDR3 is CASSLSATGGEYF. The CDR3 DNA sequence: TGTGCCAGCAGCTTATCGGCGACAGGGGGGGAGTACTTC. The variable domain in full, with the rest retrieved from reference TRBV5-4 and TRBJ2-7, is ETGVTQSPTHLIKTRGQQVTLRCSSQSGHNTVSWYQQALGQGPQFIFQYYREEENGRGNFPPRFSGLQFPNYSSELNVNALELDDSALYLCASSLSATGGEYFGPGTRLTVT.